The 30 T cell receptor beta chains below were found in one sample sequenced in a study of regulatory T cells in long-lasting Graves disease. Indicated time point: persistent/refractory GD, antithyroid drugs over 5 years with positive TRAb. Scientists built the TCR library using RNA that was extracted from PBMCs. Arm-PCR with iRepertoire HTBI primers amplified the CDR3 regions for these TCR beta libraries. From the multiplex PCR reads, TCRdb called clonotypes with MiXCR, one entry per CDR3 protein. In the table there are around 450,000 distinct CDR3 sequences, around a fifth of which are singletons. Sequenced here: peripheral blood mononuclear cells (PBMCs), sampled when the disease was refractory, from a patient treated with antithyroid drugs. The source of these receptors is a female donor with Graves disease.

There are many counts of this clonotype. This chain links TRBV11-3 with TRBJ1-4; the D is unclear. The V end lost 3 bases, the J end lost 8 bases, and 13 bases lay between the germline ends. This CDR3 spans 14 amino acids. Germline CDR1 and CDR2: SGHNT and YENEEA. The CDR3 region is CASSFREGKEKLFF. DNA of the CDR3: TGTGCCAGCAGCTTCCGGGAAGGGAAGGAAAAACTGTTTTTT.

The chain uses TRBV5-1 and TRBJ1-6; TRBD1 is a possible D gene (6 bases). The germline V and J ends were trimmed by 0 bases and 8 bases, with 9 bases remaining between them. This CDR3 comprises 14 residues. Germline-derived CDR1 and CDR2 are SGHRS and YFSETQ. CDR3 DNA: TGCGCCAGCAGCTTGGGGACAGAGGATTCACCCCTCCACTTT. It specifies CASSLGTEDSPLHF.

In this sample, this clonotype turned up once. V is TRBV6-2 or TRBV6-3 and J is TRBJ2-3; 8 nucleotides agree with TRBD1. Germline V gene data show CDR1 as MNHEY and CDR2 as SVGEGT. The CDR3 is 17 amino acids. V trimming: 6 bases; J trimming: 2 bases; junction bases outside the gene matches: 13. The CDR3 DNA reads TGTGCCAGCAGATATAACCCGGGACAGGAGAACACAGATACGCAGTATTTT. Protein: CASRYNPGQENTDTQYF.

This clonotype was found many times. V usage is TRBV6-5 and J usage is TRBJ1-5, with D perhaps TRBD1 (6 bases). The CDR3 has 18 residues. In germline, CDR1 is MNHEY, CDR2 SVGAGI. Trimming took 0 bases from V and 5 from J, leaving 20 bases between them. Written as DNA, the CDR3 is TGTGCCAGCAGTTACTCCTACCGACAGGCCGAACTGTATCAGCCCCAGCATTTT. Translation: CASSYSYRQAELYQPQHF.

The V call is TRBV27, the J call TRBJ2-3, with D hard to call. With 3 bases removed from V and 0 bases from J, the gap between germline ends came to 10 bases. The CDR3 sequence is 15 residues long. Germline CDR1 is MNHEY and CDR2 is SMNVEV (reference sequence). The CDR3 DNA is TGTGCCAGCAGTTTTGGTCTGGTTAGCACAGATACGCAGTATTTT. This sequence encodes CASSFGLVSTDTQYF.

The rearrangement joins TRBV12-5 to TRBJ2-3, with D possibly being TRBD1 (5 bases). The germline V and J ends were trimmed by 6 bases and 2 bases, with 18 bases remaining between them. The CDR3 has 16 residues. The germline gives CDR1 LGHNT, CDR2 FRNRAP. The chain's CDR3 is CASGESFGQVTDTQYF. CDR3 DNA: TGTGCTAGTGGCGAGTCCTTTGGACAAGTCACAGATACGCAGTATTTT. Drawing the rest from reference TRBV12-5 and TRBJ2-3, the complete variable domain is DARVTQTPRHKVTEMGQEVTMRCQPILGHNTVFWYRQTMMQGLELLAYFRNRAPLDDSGMPKDRFSAEMPDATLATLKIQPSEPRDSAVYFCASGESFGQVTDTQYFGPGTRLTVL.

This clonotype was seen ten or more times. J is TRBJ2-5 and V is TRBV29-1; 11 nucleotides match TRBD2. The CDR3 contains 16 residues. The trim removed 1 base at V and 4 bases at J, leaving 8 bases unmatched. Germline assignment: CDR1 SQVTM and CDR2 ANQGSEA. The CDR3 spells CSVEVAGGPDVETQYF. In nucleotides, the CDR3 is TGCAGCGTTGAAGTAGCGGGAGGGCCAGATGTAGAGACCCAGTACTTC.

V is TRBV29-1 and J is TRBJ1-1; 10 bases align to TRBD1. This CDR3 is 14 amino acids long. The trim removed 6 bases at V and 5 bases at J, leaving 9 bases unmatched. Germline V CDR1 and CDR2: SQVTM, ANQGSEA. For the CDR3, the DNA is TGCAGCGTGTATCCGGGACAGGGGAGTACTGAAGCTTTCTTT. This sequence encodes CSVYPGQGSTEAFF.

The gene calls are TRBV28 and TRBJ2-5; 8 nucleotides match TRBD1. Trimming removed 4 bases from V and 3 bases from J; junction bases left unmatched: 10. The germline V gene encodes CDR1 MDHEN and CDR2 SYDVKM. This CDR3 spans 16 amino acids. CDR3 in amino acids: CASSSTPGQVEETQYF. CDR3 bases: TGTGCCAGCAGTTCGACTCCGGGACAGGTGGAAGAGACCCAGTACTTC.

This sequence joins TRBV19 and TRBJ2-2; D is undetermined. This CDR3 is built from 14 residues. Germline CDR1 is LNHDA and CDR2 is SQIVND (reference sequence). V was trimmed by 8 bases and J by 4 bases, leaving 14 bases between them. CDR3 sequence reads: CASCQSGPTGELFF. CDR3 nucleotides: TGTGCCAGTTGCCAAAGTGGGCCCACCGGGGAGCTGTTTTTT. The variable domain in full, with the rest retrieved from reference TRBV19 and TRBJ2-2, is DGGITQSPKYLFRKEGQNVTLSCEQNLNHDAMYWYRQDPGQGLRLIYYSQIVNDFQKGDIAEGYSVSREKKESFPLTVTSAQKNPTAFYLCASCQSGPTGELFFGEGSRLTVL.

There are many counts of this clonotype. The chain recombines TRBV29-1 with TRBJ2-7; TRBD1 or TRBD2 may be the D gene (5 bases each). Trimming took off 6 bases at V and 3 bases at J, with 18 bases between the two ends. Germline V CDR1 and CDR2: SQVTM, ANQGSEA. The CDR3 extends over 14 amino acids. CDR3 loop: CSVAPGFGGYEQYF. DNA for the CDR3: TGCAGCGTCGCCCCAGGGTTTGGGGGCTACGAGCAGTACTTC.

Concerning this clonotype itself: A single base is all that separates this from a far larger clone, so a read error is likely. The rearrangement links TRBV6-2 or TRBV6-3 to TRBJ1-2; no firm D call. The CDR3 is made up of 15 amino acids. Germline V gene sequence: CDR1 MNHEY, CDR2 SVGEGT. CDR3 bases: TGTGCCGGCAGCCCATCGAGGGTTCTGAACTATGGCTACACCTTC. This sequence encodes CAGSPSRVLNYGYTF.

V is TRBV25-1 and J is TRBJ2-2; a weak D match, TRBD2 (5 bases). Trimming cost V 6 bases and J 5 bases, with 10 bases left between them. The V gene's germline CDR1 is MGHDK and CDR2 SYGVNS. CDR3 length: 13 residues. The CDR3 protein is CASRMAGTGELFF. DNA of the CDR3: TGTGCCAGCAGGATGGCGGGTACCGGGGAGCTGTTTTTT.

Only a few counts were recorded for this clonotype. The genes are TRBV7-2 and TRBJ1-5; 10 bases fit TRBD1. This CDR3 is 15 amino acids long. In germline, CDR1 is SGHTA, CDR2 FQGNSA. After removal of 5 bases from V and 9 bases from J, the junction contained 10 bases not matched to a gene. Written as DNA, the CDR3 is TGTGCCAGCAGCCGGGACAGGGGTTTTTTTGGGCCCCAGCATTTT. The encoded protein is CASSRDRGFFGPQHF.

To note about this clonotype: A far larger clone is off by one base, so a read error is likely. This rearrangement joins TRBV6-4 to TRBJ2-5; weak D call: TRBD1 (5 bases). CDR3 length equals 15 residues. Germline CDR1 reads MRHNA; CDR2 reads SNTAGT. CDR3 coding DNA: TGTGCCAGCAGCGGGCAGGGCGCTCAACATGAGACCCATTACTTC. Translating gives CASSGQGAQHETHYF.

The chain combines TRBV7-8 with TRBJ1-2; D is uncertain. CDR1 SGHVS and CDR2 FQNEAQ come from the germline V gene. There are 14 residues in the CDR3. V was shortened by 3 bases and J by 6 bases, with 14 bases between the two germline ends. CDR3 protein: CASSLGIQRDGYTF. The CDR3 DNA sequence: TGTGCCAGCAGCTTGGGGATCCAAAGGGATGGCTACACCTTC.

This clonotype was counted at least ten times. Here the CDR3 reads CASSNYRDNDQPQHF. The CDR3, as DNA: TGTGCCAGTAGTAACTACCGGGACAACGATCAGCCCCAGCATTTT. The rearrangement uses TRBV19 and TRBJ1-5; the D gene is possibly TRBD1 (6 bases). Looked up from germline, CDR1 is LNHDA and CDR2 is SQIVND (reference sequence). The CDR3 runs to 15 residues. V lost 4 bases to trimming and J lost 5 bases, with 15 bases between them.

To note about this clonotype: This clone may be a read error of a much larger clone one base away. The chain couples TRBV6-6 to TRBJ1-4, with D possibly TRBD1 on 5 matching bases. Germline loops: CDR1 MNHNY, CDR2 SVGAGI (reference sequence). CDR3 size: 14 residues. The CDR3 reads CASSYSGTDEKLLF. Here the CDR3 DNA reads TGTGCCAGCAGTTACTCGGGGACCGACGAAAAACTGCTTTTT.

This clonotype was seen many times. V gene TRBV29-1 combines with J gene TRBJ2-7; 9 bases line up with TRBD1. The junction had 6 bases not matched to a gene; V was cut back by 7 bases and J by 2 bases. Germline assignment: CDR1 SQVTM and CDR2 ANQGSEA. The CDR3 covers 13 residues. The CDR3 DNA reads as TGCAGCGCCGAGGGACAGGGAACCTACGAGCAGTACTTC. It translates to CSAEGQGTYEQYF.

This clonotype was seen many times. The J gene is TRBJ1-2, the V gene TRBV20-1; tentative D call: TRBD1 (6 bases). CDR3 length: 15 amino acids. CDR1 and CDR2 from the germline V gene are DFQATT and SNEGSKA (reference sequence). V dropped 0 bases and J dropped 6 bases, with 17 bases sitting between them. CDR3 sequence reads: CSARDLQGVADGYTF. The CDR3 region has the DNA TGCAGTGCTAGAGATCTACAGGGAGTTGCCGATGGCTACACCTTC.

The sample holds many counts of this clonotype. This chain connects TRBV28 to TRBJ2-5; D unresolved. The germline V gene encodes CDR1 MDHEN and CDR2 SYDVKM. The CDR3 is made up of 12 amino acids. The V gene lost 6 bases and the J gene lost 5 bases, with 10 bases spanning the gap. CDR3 DNA sequence: TGTGCCAGCAGCCGCACCCGGGAGACCCAGTACTTC. Its translation: CASSRTRETQYF.

This clonotype was counted at least ten times. The rearrangement uses TRBV25-1 and TRBJ1-4; 7 bases are shared with TRBD1. Unmatched junction bases numbered 14, after V lost 10 bases and J lost 3 bases. Germline values: CDR1 MGHDK, CDR2 SYGVNS. This CDR3 region has 16 residues. The CDR3 DNA follows: TGTGCCACCTCCCCTTACTCCGGGACAGCTAATGAAAAACTGTTTTTT. Translating it yields CATSPYSGTANEKLFF.

The chain has TRBV14 and TRBJ2-4, with D hard to call. Trimming removed 6 bases at V and 16 bases at J, with 22 bases between. CDR1 SGHDN and CDR2 FVKESK come from the germline V gene. The CDR3 is 13 amino acids. CDR3 sequence: CASSPSRRANYYF. CDR3 in DNA: TGTGCCAGCAGTCCTTCCCGTCGGGCCAATTACTACTTC.

The chain combines TRBV2 with TRBJ2-1; D is uncertain. There are 16 residues in the CDR3. Trimming shortened V by 6 bases and J by 0 bases, and 15 bases separated the two germline ends. CDR1 SNHLY and CDR2 FYNNEI come from the germline V gene. CDR3 protein: CASSLQTGHSYNEQFF. The CDR3 DNA reads as TGTGCCAGCAGCTTGCAGACCGGGCACTCCTACAATGAGCAGTTCTTC.

The table lists this clonotype with a few counts. The V gene is TRBV11-2, the J gene TRBJ2-1; 8 nucleotides align to TRBD2. CDR1 is SGHAT and CDR2 is FQNNGV in the germline V gene. V lost 3 bases to trimming and J lost 6 bases; unmatched junction nucleotides: 7. There are 15 residues in the CDR3. The CDR3 DNA reads as TGTGCCAGCAGCTTTGACGGGAGGGCCCTCAATGAGCAGTTCTTC. This translates into CASSFDGRALNEQFF.

The rearrangement joins TRBV18 to TRBJ1-2; a possible D gene is TRBD1 (5 bases). Trimming pared 0 bases from V and 6 bases from J, leaving 14 bases between. From germline, CDR1 is KGHSH and CDR2 LQKENI. CDR3 length: 15 residues. The CDR3 loop reads CASSPPTGLADGYTF. The DNA of the CDR3 is TGTGCCAGCTCACCACCGACGGGACTTGCGGATGGCTACACCTTC.

This chain connects TRBV5-1 to TRBJ2-1; 11 nucleotides match TRBD1. Germline V CDR1 and CDR2: SGHRS, YFSETQ. V lost 2 bases, J lost 9 bases, and 7 bases stayed unmatched. CDR3 size: 15 residues. CDR3 in amino acids: CASSLSGTGGREQFF. The CDR3 nucleotides are TGCGCCAGCAGCTTATCCGGGACAGGGGGTCGTGAGCAGTTCTTC.

As to this clonotype: A junction end diverges from the germline sequence, so it may reflect a read error. This rearrangement joins TRBV27 to TRBJ1-1, with D possibly matching TRBD1 (5 bases). Germline-derived CDR1 and CDR2 are MNHEY and SMNVEV (reference sequence). The CDR3 has 14 amino acids. The CDR3 sequence is CANSLDIWNTEAFF. CDR3 bases: TGTGCCAACAGTTTGGACATCTGGAACACTGAAGCTTTCTTT.

The gene calls are TRBV30 and TRBJ1-6; the D is unclear. The V and J ends lost 4 bases and 7 bases respectively, with 8 bases between them. The CDR3 totals 12 residues. Germline assignment: CDR1 GTSNPN and CDR2 SVGIG (reference sequence). The chain's CDR3 is CAWTDGNSPLHF. The DNA of the CDR3 is TGTGCCTGGACGGATGGAAATTCACCCCTCCACTTT.

Ten or more counts support this clonotype. The V gene is TRBV30, the J gene TRBJ1-1; no definite D call. The V gene lost 4 bases and the J gene lost 3 bases, with 9 bases spanning the gap. Germline V gene data show CDR1 as GTSNPN and CDR2 as SVGIG (reference sequence). CDR3 size: 12 residues. The CDR3 protein is CAWKVFDTEAFF. Written as DNA, the CDR3 is TGTGCCTGGAAAGTGTTTGACACTGAAGCTTTCTTT.